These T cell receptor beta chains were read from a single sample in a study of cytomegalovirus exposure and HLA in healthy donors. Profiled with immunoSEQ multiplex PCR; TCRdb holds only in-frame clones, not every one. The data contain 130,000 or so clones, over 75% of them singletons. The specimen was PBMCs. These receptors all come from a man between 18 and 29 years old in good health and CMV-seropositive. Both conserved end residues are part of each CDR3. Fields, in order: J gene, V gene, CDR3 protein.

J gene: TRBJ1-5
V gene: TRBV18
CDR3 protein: CASSKIRQGGWQPQHF

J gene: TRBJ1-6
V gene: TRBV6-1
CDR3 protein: CASSEYYGANSPLHF

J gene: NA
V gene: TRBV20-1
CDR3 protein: CSANVVYEQYF

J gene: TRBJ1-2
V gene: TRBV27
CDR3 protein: CASSRSGTGVGYTF

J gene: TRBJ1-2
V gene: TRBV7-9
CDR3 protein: CASSLAYRVGGYGYTF

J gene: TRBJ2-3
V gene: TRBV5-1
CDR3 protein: CASSLVSFTDTQYF

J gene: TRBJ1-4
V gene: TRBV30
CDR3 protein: CAWSGTNRGGRKLFF

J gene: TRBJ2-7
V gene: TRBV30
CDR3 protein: CAWRTGAEQYF

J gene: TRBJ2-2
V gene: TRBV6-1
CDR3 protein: CASSAKGADGELFF

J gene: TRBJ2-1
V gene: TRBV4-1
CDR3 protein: CASSQEGLAGVNEQFF

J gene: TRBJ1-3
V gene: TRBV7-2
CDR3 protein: CASSRDRAGNTIYF

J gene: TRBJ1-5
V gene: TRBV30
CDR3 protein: CAWSVPTAGGNQPQHF

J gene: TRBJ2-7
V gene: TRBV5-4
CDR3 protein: CASSVRDEQYF

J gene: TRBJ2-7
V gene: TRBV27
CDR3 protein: CASSSQGAYEQYF

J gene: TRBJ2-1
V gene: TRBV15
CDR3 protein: CATSSGGLARTYNEQFF